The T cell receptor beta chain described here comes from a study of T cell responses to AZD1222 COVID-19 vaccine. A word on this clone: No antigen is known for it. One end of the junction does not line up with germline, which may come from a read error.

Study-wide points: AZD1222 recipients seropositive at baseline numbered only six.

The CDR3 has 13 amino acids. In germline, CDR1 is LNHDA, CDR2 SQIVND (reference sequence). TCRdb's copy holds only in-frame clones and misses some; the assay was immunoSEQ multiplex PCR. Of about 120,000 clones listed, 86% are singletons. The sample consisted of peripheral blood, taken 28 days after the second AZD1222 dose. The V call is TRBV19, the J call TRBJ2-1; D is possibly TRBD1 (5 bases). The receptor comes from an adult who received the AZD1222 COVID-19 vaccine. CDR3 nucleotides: TGTGCCAGTAGTCTAGACAGCTACAATGAGCAGTTCTTC. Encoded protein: CASSLDSYNEQFF.